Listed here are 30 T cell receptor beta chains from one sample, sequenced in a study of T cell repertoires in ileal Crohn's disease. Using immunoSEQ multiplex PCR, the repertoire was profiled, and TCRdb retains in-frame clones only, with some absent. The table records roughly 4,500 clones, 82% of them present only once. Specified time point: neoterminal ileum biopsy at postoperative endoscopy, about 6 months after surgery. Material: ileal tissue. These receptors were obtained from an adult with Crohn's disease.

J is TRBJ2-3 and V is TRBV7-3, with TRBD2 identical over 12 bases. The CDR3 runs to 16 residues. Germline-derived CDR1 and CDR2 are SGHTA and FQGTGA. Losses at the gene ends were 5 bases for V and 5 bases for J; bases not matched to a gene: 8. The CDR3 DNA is TGTGCCAGCAGCCGGCTAGCGGGAGGGGCCGGAGATACGCAGTATTTT. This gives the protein CASSRLAGGAGDTQYF.

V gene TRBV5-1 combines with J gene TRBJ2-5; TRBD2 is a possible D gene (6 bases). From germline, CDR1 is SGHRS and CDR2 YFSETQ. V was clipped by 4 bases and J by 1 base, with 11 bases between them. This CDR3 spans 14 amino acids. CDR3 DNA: TGCGCCAGCAGCACGGGACTCCTCCAAGAGACCCAGTACTTC. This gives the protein CASSTGLLQETQYF.

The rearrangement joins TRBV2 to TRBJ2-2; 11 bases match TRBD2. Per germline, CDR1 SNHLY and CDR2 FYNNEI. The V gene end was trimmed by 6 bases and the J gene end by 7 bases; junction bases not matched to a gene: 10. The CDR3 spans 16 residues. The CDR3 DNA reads TGTGCCAGCAGCTCCACTAGCGGGAGTAAGGTCGGGGAGCTGTTTTTT. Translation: CASSSTSGSKVGELFF.

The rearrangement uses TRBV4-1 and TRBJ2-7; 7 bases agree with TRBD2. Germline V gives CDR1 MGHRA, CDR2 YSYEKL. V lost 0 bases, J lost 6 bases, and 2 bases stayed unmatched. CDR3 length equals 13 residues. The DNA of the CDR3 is TGCGCCAGCAGCCAAGAGGGGGGGGTCGAGCAGTACTTC. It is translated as CASSQEGGVEQYF.

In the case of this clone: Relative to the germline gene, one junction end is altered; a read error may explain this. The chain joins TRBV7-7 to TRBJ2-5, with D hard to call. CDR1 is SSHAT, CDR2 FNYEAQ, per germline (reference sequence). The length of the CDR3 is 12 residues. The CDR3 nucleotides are TGTGCTAGCAGCCCCTCGGGAGAGACCCAGTACTTC. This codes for CASSPSGETQYF.

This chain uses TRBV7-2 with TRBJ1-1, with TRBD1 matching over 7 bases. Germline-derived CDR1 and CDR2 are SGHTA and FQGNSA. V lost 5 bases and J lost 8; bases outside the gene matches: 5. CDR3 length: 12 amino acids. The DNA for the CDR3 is TGTGCCAGCAGCATGGACAGGCTAGAAGCTTTCTTT. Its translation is CASSMDRLEAFF.

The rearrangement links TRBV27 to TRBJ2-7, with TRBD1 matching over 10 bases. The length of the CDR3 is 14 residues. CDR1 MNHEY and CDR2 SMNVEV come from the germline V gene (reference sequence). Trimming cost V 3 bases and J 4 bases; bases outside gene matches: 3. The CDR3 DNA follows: TGTGCCAGCAGTTTCCGGGACAGGGGTTACGAGCAGTACTTC. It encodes CASSFRDRGYEQYF.

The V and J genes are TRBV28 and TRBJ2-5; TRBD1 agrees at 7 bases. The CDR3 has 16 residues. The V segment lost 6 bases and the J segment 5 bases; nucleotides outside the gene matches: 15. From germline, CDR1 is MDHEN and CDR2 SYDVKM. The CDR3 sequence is CASSSLSQGERETQYF. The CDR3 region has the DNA TGTGCCAGCAGCTCGCTTTCCCAGGGGGAGCGGGAGACCCAGTACTTC.

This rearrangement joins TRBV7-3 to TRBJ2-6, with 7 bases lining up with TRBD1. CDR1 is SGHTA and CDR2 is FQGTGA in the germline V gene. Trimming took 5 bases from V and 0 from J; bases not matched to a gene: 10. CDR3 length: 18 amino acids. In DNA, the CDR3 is TGTGCCAGCAGCCCCGGGACAGTTTCTTTCTCTGGGGCCAACGTCCTGACTTTC. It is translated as CASSPGTVSFSGANVLTF.

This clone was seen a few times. The CDR3 is CAWSGQGRSTEAFF. The CDR3, as DNA: TGTGCCTGGAGTGGACAGGGGCGATCCACTGAAGCTTTCTTT. The gene calls are TRBV30 and TRBJ1-1; TRBD1 agrees at 8 bases. Germline CDR1 is GTSNPN and CDR2 is SVGIG (reference sequence). The V and J ends lost 1 base and 4 bases, in that order; junction bases with no gene match: 5. There are 14 residues in the CDR3.

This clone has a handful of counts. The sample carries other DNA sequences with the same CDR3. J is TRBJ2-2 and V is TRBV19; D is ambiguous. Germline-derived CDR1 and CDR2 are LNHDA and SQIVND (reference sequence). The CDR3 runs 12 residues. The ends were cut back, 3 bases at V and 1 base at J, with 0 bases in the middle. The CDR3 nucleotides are TGTGCCAGTAGTATGAACACCGGGGAGCTGTTTTTT. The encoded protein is CASSMNTGELFF. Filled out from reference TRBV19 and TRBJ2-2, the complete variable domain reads DGGITQSPKYLFRKEGQNVTLSCEQNLNHDAMYWYRQDPGQGLRLIYYSQIVNDFQKGDIAEGYSVSREKKESFPLTVTSAQKNPTAFYLCASSMNTGELFFGEGSRLTVL.

The CDR3 here is CAWSPVGEETQYF. The CDR3 DNA follows: TGTGCCTGGAGTCCGGTAGGCGAAGAGACCCAGTACTTC. V usage is TRBV30 and J usage is TRBJ2-5; D unresolved. Germline V CDR1 and CDR2: GTSNPN, SVGIG (reference sequence). Trimming took off 2 bases at V and 3 bases at J, with 10 bases between the two ends. The CDR3 has 13 residues. The full variable domain, completed using reference TRBV30 and TRBJ2-5, is SQTIHQWPATLVQPVGSPLSLECTVEGTSNPNLYWYRQAAGRGLQLLFYSVGIGQISSEVPQNLSASRPQDRQFILSSKKLLLSDSGFYLCAWSPVGEETQYFGPGTRLLVL.

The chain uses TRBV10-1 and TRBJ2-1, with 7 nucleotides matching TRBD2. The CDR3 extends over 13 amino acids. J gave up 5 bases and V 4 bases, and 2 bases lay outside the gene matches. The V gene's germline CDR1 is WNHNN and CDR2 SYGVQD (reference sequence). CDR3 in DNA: TGCGCCAGCAGTGCACTAGCGAACAATGAGCAGTTCTTC. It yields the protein CASSALANNEQFF.

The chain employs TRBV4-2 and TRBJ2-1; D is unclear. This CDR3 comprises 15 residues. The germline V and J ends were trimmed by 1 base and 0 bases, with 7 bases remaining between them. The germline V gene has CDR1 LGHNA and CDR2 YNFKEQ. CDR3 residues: CASSQGDSSYNEQFF. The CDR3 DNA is TGTGCCAGCAGCCAAGGGGATAGCTCCTACAATGAGCAGTTCTTC.

The CDR3 sequence is CASSLQGNTEAFF. In nucleotides, the CDR3 is TGTGCCAGCAGCTTACAGGGGAACACTGAAGCTTTCTTT. The V gene is TRBV11-2, the J gene TRBJ1-1; maybe TRBD1 (5 bases). Trimming took 2 bases from V and 1 from J, leaving 5 bases between them. Germline V gene sequence: CDR1 SGHAT, CDR2 FQNNGV. This CDR3 is built from 13 residues.

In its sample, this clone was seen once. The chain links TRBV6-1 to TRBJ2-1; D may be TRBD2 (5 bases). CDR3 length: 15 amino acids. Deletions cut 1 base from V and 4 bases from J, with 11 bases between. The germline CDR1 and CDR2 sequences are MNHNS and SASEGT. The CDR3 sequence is CASSEDGGSYNEQFF. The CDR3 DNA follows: TGTGCCAGCAGTGAAGATGGCGGGTCTTACAATGAGCAGTTCTTC.

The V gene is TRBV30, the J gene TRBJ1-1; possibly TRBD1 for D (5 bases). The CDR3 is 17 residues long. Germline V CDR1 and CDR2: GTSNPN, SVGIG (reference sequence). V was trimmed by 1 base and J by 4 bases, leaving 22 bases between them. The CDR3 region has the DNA TGTGCCTGGAGTGGGATCGGCGGGCCTCGGAGGGGCACTGAAGCTTTCTTT. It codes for CAWSGIGGPRRGTEAFF.

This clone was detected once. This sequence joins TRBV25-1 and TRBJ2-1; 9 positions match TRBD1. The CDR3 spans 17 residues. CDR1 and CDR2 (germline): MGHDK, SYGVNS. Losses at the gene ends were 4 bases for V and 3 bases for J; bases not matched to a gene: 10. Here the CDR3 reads CASSAQGDRVNYNEQFF. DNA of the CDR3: TGTGCCAGCAGTGCGCAGGGGGACAGGGTTAACTACAATGAGCAGTTCTTC.

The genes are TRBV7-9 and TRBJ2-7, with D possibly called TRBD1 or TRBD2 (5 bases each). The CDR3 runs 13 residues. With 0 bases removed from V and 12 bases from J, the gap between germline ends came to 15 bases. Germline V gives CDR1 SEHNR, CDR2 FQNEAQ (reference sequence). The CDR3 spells CASSLAGTAGWYF. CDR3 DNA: TGTGCCAGCAGCTTAGCCGGGACGGCCGGGTGGTACTTC.

CDR3 in DNA: TGTGCCAGCAGAGACAGGGGGCGATCCTACGAGCAGTACTTC. It is translated as CASRDRGRSYEQYF. The rearrangement links TRBV28 to TRBJ2-7; TRBD1 matches at 10 bases. The CDR3 length is 14 residues. V trimming: 6 bases; J trimming: 1 base; junction bases outside the gene matches: 3. In germline, CDR1 is MDHEN, CDR2 SYDVKM.

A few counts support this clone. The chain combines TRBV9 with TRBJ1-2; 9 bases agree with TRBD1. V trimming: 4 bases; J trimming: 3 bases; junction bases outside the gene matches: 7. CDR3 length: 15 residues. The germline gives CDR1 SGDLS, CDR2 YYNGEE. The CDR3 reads CASSPRDRDYYGYTF. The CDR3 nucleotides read TGTGCCAGCAGCCCCCGGGACAGGGACTACTATGGCTACACCTTC.

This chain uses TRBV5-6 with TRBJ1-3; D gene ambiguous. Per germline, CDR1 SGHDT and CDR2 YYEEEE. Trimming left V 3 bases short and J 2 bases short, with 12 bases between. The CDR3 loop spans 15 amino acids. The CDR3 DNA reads TGTGCCAGCAGCTCTACAGCCTTCGCTGGAAACACCATATATTTT. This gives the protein CASSSTAFAGNTIYF.

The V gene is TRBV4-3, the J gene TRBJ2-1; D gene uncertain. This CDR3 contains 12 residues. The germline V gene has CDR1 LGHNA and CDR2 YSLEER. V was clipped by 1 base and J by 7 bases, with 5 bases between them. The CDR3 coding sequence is TGCGCCAGCAGCCAAGGGGTAAATGAGCAGTTCTTC. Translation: CASSQGVNEQFF.

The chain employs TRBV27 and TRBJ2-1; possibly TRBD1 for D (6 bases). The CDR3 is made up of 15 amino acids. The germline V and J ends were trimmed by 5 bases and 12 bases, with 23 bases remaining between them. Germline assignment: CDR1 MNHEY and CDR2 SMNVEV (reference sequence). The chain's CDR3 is CASSPHLDSSHGQFF. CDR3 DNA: TGTGCCAGCAGTCCGCATCTGGACAGCAGTCATGGGCAGTTCTTC.

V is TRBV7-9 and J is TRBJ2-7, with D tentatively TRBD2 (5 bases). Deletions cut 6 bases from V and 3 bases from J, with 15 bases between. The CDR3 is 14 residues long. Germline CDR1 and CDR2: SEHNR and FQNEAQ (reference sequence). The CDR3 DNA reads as TGTGCCAGCAGTCAATCGCTCGGGAACTACGAGCAGTACTTC. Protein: CASSQSLGNYEQYF.

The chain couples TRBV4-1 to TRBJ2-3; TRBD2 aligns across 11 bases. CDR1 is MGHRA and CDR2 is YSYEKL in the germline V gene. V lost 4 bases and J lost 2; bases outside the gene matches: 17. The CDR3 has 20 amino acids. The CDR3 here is CASSRTGTSGGEGFTDTQYF. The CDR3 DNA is TGCGCCAGCAGCCGAACCGGGACTAGCGGAGGAGAGGGATTCACAGATACGCAGTATTTT.

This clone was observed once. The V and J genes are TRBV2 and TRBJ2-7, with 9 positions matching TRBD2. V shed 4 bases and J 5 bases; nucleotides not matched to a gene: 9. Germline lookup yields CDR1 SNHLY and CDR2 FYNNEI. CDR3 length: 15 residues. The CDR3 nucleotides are TGTGCCAGCAGTGTCTGGCGGGAGGGCCGAAACGAGCAGTACTTC. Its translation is CASSVWREGRNEQYF.

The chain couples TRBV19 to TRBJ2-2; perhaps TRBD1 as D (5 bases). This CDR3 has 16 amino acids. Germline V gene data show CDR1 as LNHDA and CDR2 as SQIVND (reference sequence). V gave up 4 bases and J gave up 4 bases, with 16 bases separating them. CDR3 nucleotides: TGTGCCAGTAGTAACCTCCTGGAAGGGGCCACCGGGGAGCTGTTTTTT. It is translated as CASSNLLEGATGELFF.

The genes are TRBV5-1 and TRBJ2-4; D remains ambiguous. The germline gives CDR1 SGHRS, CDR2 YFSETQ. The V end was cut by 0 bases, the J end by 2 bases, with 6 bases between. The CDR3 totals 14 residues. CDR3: CASSLEVPKNIQYF. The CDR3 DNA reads TGCGCCAGCAGCTTGGAAGTCCCCAAAAACATTCAGTACTTC.

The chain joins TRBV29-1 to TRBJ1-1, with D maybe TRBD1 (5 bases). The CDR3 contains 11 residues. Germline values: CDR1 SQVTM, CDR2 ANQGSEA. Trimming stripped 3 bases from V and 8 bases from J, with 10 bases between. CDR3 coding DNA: TGCAGCGTTGAGCTGACAGCAGAAGCTTTCTTT. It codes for CSVELTAEAFF.